This is a list of T cell receptor beta chains from one sample in a study of T-cell reconstitution after alpha-beta-depleted transplantation in children. Using its own MiXCR run on the PCR reads, TCRdb lists one record per CDR3 protein. The table includes a few hundred thousand distinct CDR3 sequences, 15% to 20% detected once. This material consisted of PBMCs, mostly from graft donor cells, taken 360 days after TCRalphabeta/CD19-depleted stem cell transplant. These receptors originate from a boy under three years old who had a stem cell transplant for Wiskott-Aldrich syndrome, so the T cells may come from the graft donor. Each CDR3 is given with its conserved first and last residue. A D gene is named only where the DNA matches it firmly. Clone sizes are given selectively: once, few, many, or a class where the clone is expanded.

CDR3 length: 15
clone size: few
J gene: TRBJ2-2
V gene: TRBV10-3
D gene: -
CDR3 protein: CAISAVPGENGELFF
CDR3 DNA: TGTGCCATCAGTGCGGTACCAGGGGAGAACGGGGAGCTGTTTTTT

CDR3 length: 13
clone size: -
J gene: TRBJ2-5
V gene: TRBV12-3/TRBV12-4
D gene: -
CDR3 protein: CASSFKGGETQYF
CDR3 DNA: TGTGCCAGCAGTTTCAAGGGCGGGGAGACCCAGTACTTC

CDR3 length: 13
clone size: -
J gene: TRBJ1-1
V gene: TRBV6-2/TRBV6-3
D gene: -
CDR3 protein: CASSWGPAREAFF
CDR3 DNA: TGTGCCAGCAGTTGGGGTCCGGCACGAGAAGCTTTCTTT

CDR3 length: 15
clone size: -
J gene: TRBJ2-1
V gene: TRBV11-2
D gene: -
CDR3 protein: CASNPWRAPYNEQFF
CDR3 DNA: TGTGCCAGCAACCCCTGGCGGGCCCCCTACAATGAGCAGTTCTTC

CDR3 length: 14
clone size: -
J gene: TRBJ2-1
V gene: TRBV18
D gene: -
CDR3 protein: CASSPWGLTHEQFF
CDR3 DNA: TGTGCCAGCTCACCTTGGGGTCTAACCCATGAGCAGTTCTTC

CDR3 length: 14
clone size: few
J gene: TRBJ1-6
V gene: TRBV7-9
D gene: -
CDR3 protein: CASSGSRQGSPLHF
CDR3 DNA: TGTGCCAGCAGCGGATCCAGGCAGGGGTCACCCCTCCACTTT

CDR3 length: 17
clone size: once
J gene: TRBJ2-3
V gene: TRBV29-1
D gene: TRBD1
CDR3 protein: CSVEGSGNRGGTDTQYF
CDR3 DNA: TGCAGCGTTGAAGGGTCTGGGAACAGGGGGGGCACAGATACGCAGTATTTT

CDR3 length: 15
clone size: few
J gene: TRBJ2-6
V gene: TRBV7-9
D gene: -
CDR3 protein: CASSLERGWANVLTF
CDR3 DNA: TGTGCCAGCAGCTTAGAAAGAGGGTGGGCCAACGTCCTGACTTTC

CDR3 length: 17
clone size: few
J gene: TRBJ2-1
V gene: TRBV27
D gene: TRBD2
CDR3 protein: CASSLYGTSGRKDEQFF
CDR3 DNA: TGTGCCAGCAGTTTATACGGGACTAGCGGGAGGAAGGATGAGCAGTTCTTC

CDR3 length: 17
clone size: few
J gene: TRBJ2-1
V gene: TRBV10-3
D gene: TRBD2
CDR3 protein: CAISETSGRAPYNEQFF
CDR3 DNA: TGTGCCATCAGTGAAACTAGCGGGAGGGCTCCCTACAATGAGCAGTTCTTC

CDR3 length: 11
clone size: -
J gene: TRBJ2-1
V gene: TRBV20-1
D gene: -
CDR3 protein: CSARAGAQQFF
CDR3 DNA: TGCAGTGCTAGAGCCGGGGCTCAGCAGTTCTTC

CDR3 length: 13
clone size: few
J gene: TRBJ1-5
V gene: TRBV3-1
D gene: -
CDR3 protein: CASSRWGDQPQHF
CDR3 DNA: TGTGCCAGCAGCCGGTGGGGAGATCAGCCCCAGCATTTT

CDR3 length: 16
clone size: -
J gene: TRBJ2-1
V gene: TRBV5-5
D gene: -
CDR3 protein: CASSLIGPGSYNEQFF
CDR3 DNA: TGTGCCAGCAGCTTGATAGGGCCCGGCTCCTACAATGAGCAGTTCTTC

CDR3 length: 11
clone size: few
J gene: TRBJ2-2
V gene: TRBV6-5
D gene: -
CDR3 protein: CASSYGGELFF
CDR3 DNA: TGTGCCAGCAGTTACGGCGGGGAGCTGTTTTTT

CDR3 length: 17
clone size: few
J gene: TRBJ2-6
V gene: TRBV6-2/TRBV6-3
D gene: -
CDR3 protein: CASSYNPVFSGANVLTF
CDR3 DNA: TGTGCCAGCAGTTACAATCCGGTCTTCTCTGGGGCCAACGTCCTGACTTTC

CDR3 length: 19
clone size: -
J gene: TRBJ2-3
V gene: TRBV10-3
D gene: TRBD2
CDR3 protein: CAISEILGRTPGLEDTQYF
CDR3 DNA: TGTGCCATCAGTGAGATCCTAGGACGAACTCCGGGACTAGAGGATACGCAGTATTTT

CDR3 length: 18
clone size: few
J gene: TRBJ2-3
V gene: TRBV15
D gene: TRBD2
CDR3 protein: CATSRRRTSGSGTDTQYF
CDR3 DNA: TGTGCCACCAGCAGACGCCGGACTAGCGGGAGTGGGACAGATACGCAGTATTTT

CDR3 length: 14
clone size: -
J gene: TRBJ1-5
V gene: TRBV27
D gene: -
CDR3 protein: CASKTHYSNQPQHF
CDR3 DNA: TGTGCCAGCAAGACCCATTATAGCAATCAGCCCCAGCATTTT

CDR3 length: 15
clone size: -
J gene: TRBJ2-1
V gene: TRBV7-9
D gene: -
CDR3 protein: CASSFPRLRVNEQFF
CDR3 DNA: TGTGCCAGCAGCTTCCCTAGGCTTCGGGTCAATGAGCAGTTCTTC

CDR3 length: 15
clone size: many
J gene: TRBJ2-5
V gene: TRBV20-1
D gene: TRBD2
CDR3 protein: CSAASGRLHQETQYF
CDR3 DNA: TGCAGTGCTGCTAGCGGGAGGCTCCACCAAGAGACCCAGTACTTC

CDR3 length: 17
clone size: few
J gene: TRBJ1-1
V gene: TRBV5-1
D gene: TRBD1
CDR3 protein: CASSGGQGGRMNTEAFF
CDR3 DNA: TGCGCCAGCAGCGGGGGACAGGGAGGGAGAATGAACACTGAAGCTTTCTTT

CDR3 length: 15
clone size: -
J gene: TRBJ2-3
V gene: TRBV12-3/TRBV12-4
D gene: -
CDR3 protein: CASSLPPGGTDTQYF
CDR3 DNA: TGTGCCAGCAGTTTACCCCCCGGAGGGACAGATACGCAGTATTTT